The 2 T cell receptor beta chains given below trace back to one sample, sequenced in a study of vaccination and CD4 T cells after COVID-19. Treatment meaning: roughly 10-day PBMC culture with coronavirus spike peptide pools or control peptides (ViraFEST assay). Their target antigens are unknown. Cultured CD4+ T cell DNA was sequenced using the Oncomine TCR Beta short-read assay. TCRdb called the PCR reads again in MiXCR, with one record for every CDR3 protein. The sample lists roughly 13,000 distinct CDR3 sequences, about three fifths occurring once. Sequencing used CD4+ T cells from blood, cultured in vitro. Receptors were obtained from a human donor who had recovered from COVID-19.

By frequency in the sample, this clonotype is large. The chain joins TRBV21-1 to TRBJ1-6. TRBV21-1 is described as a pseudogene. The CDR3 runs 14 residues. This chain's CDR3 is CASSKWVRASPLHF. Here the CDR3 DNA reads TGTGCCAGCAGCAAGTGGGTACGGGCTTCACCCCTCCACTTT.

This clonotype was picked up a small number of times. The CDR3 loop reads CASSSPLGSSSNYGYTF. The CDR3 DNA reads as TGTGCCAGCAGCAGTCCTTTGGGCAGCTCTTCTAACTATGGCTACACCTTC. The rearrangement links TRBV6-2 or TRBV6-3 to TRBJ1-2; D unresolved. V lost 6 bases and J 0 bases, leaving 20 bases between the germline ends. Per germline, CDR1 MNHEY and CDR2 SVGEGT. The CDR3 runs 17 residues.